Listed here are 15 T cell receptor beta chains from one sample, sequenced in a study of blood T cell repertoires in COVID-19. Method: immunoSEQ multiplex PCR; TCRdb's copy keeps in-frame clones and lacks some. The sample carries more than 110,000 clones, about 80% recorded once. Sequencing used peripheral blood. These receptors originate from a human donor in a cohort sampled during active COVID-19.

Worth noting for this clone: The junction and the germline gene differ at one end; a read error may be behind it. This chain joins TRBV11-2 and TRBJ1-1; 7 nucleotides agree with TRBD1. This CDR3 contains 14 residues. Germline lookup yields CDR1 SGHAT and CDR2 FQNNGV. In DNA form, the CDR3 reads TGTGCCAGCAGCGTAGACAGGGCGGACACTGAAGCTTTCTTT. Its protein product is CASSVDRADTEAFF. The entire variable domain, with the rest obtained from reference TRBV11-2 and TRBJ1-1, is as follows: EAGVAQSPRYKIIEKRQSVAFWCNPISGHATLYWYQQILGQGPKLLIQFQNNGVVDDSQLPKDRFSAERLKGVDSTLKIQPAKLEDSAVYLCASSVDRADTEAFFGQGTRLTVV.

The genes are TRBV13 and TRBJ1-2, with D perhaps matching TRBD1 (5 bases). V was trimmed by 0 bases and J by 2 bases, leaving 7 bases between them. The germline gives CDR1 PRHDT, CDR2 FYEKMQ (reference sequence). CDR3 length equals 14 residues. The CDR3 protein is CASSLGDMNYGYTF. DNA of the CDR3: TGTGCCAGCAGCTTAGGGGACATGAACTATGGCTACACCTTC.

The gene calls are TRBV5-6 and TRBJ1-1, with no clear D. V lost 1 base, J lost 6 bases, and 16 bases lay in between. CDR1 is SGHDT, CDR2 YYEEEE, per germline. This CDR3 is 15 amino acids long. CDR3 residues: CASSLSATINAEAFF. The CDR3 coding sequence is TGTGCCAGCAGCTTGTCCGCCACAATAAACGCTGAAGCTTTCTTT.

The V and J genes are TRBV19 and TRBJ1-5; TRBD1 aligns across 11 bases. This CDR3 has 18 amino acids. Losses at the gene ends were 5 bases for V and 2 bases for J; bases not matched to a gene: 11. From germline, CDR1 is LNHDA and CDR2 SQIVND (reference sequence). CDR3 nucleotides: TGTGCCAGTAGTCAGGGGACAGGGGGTGGTACGGGCAATCAGCCCCAGCATTTT. Residues: CASSQGTGGGTGNQPQHF.

V gene TRBV7-8 combines with J gene TRBJ1-2, with 9 positions matching TRBD1. J lost 4 bases, V lost 3 bases, and 9 bases had no gene match. Germline V gene data show CDR1 as SGHVS and CDR2 as FQNEAQ. The CDR3 spans 16 residues. The CDR3 sequence: CASSLTGGSGSYGYTF. CDR3 in DNA: TGTGCCAGCAGCTTGACAGGGGGTAGTGGTAGCTATGGCTACACCTTC.

The chain recombines TRBV5-1 with TRBJ2-7, with 13 bases fitting TRBD2. Germline V CDR1 and CDR2: SGHRS, YFSETQ. There are 18 residues in the CDR3. Losses at the gene ends were 1 base for V and 0 bases for J; bases not matched to a gene: 7. This chain's CDR3 is CASSLSTSGGRISYEQYF. For the CDR3, the DNA is TGCGCCAGCAGCTTGTCGACTAGCGGGGGGCGAATCTCCTACGAGCAGTACTTC. The full variable domain, with the rest looked up from reference TRBV5-1 and TRBJ2-7, is KAGVTQTPRYLIKTRGQQVTLSCSPISGHRSVSWYQQTPGQGLQFLFEYFSETQRNKGNFPGRFSGRQFSNSRSEMNVSTLELGDSALYLCASSLSTSGGRISYEQYFGPGTRLTVT.

J is TRBJ2-2 and V is TRBV7-2; 10 nucleotides agree with TRBD1. The germline CDR1 and CDR2 sequences are SGHTA and FQGNSA. This CDR3 region has 15 residues. V trimming: 5 bases; J trimming: 4 bases; junction bases outside the gene matches: 4. This chain's CDR3 is CASSNGQGGTGELFF. The CDR3 DNA reads as TGTGCCAGCAGCAACGGACAGGGGGGCACCGGGGAGCTGTTTTTT. The full variable domain, in which reference TRBV7-2 and TRBJ2-2 provide the parts outside the CDR3, is GAGVSQSPSNKVTEKGKDVELRCDPISGHTALYWYRQSLGQGLEFLIYFQGNSAPDKSGLPSDRFSAERTGGSVSTLTIQRTQQEDSAVYLCASSNGQGGTGELFFGEGSRLTVL.

The genes are TRBV19 and TRBJ1-2; TRBD1 aligns across 8 bases. The CDR3 is 17 amino acids. Germline V gene lookup returns CDR1 LNHDA and CDR2 SQIVND (reference sequence). Trimming took 5 bases from V and 7 from J; bases not matched to a gene: 18. The CDR3 region is CASSPKFGAGGASGYTF. The CDR3 DNA follows: TGTGCCAGTAGTCCCAAGTTCGGGGCAGGGGGCGCGTCTGGCTACACCTTC.

This clone was recorded a few times. V is TRBV6-2 or TRBV6-3 and J is TRBJ2-2; D is ambiguous. The CDR3 consists of 16 residues. The ends were cut back, 0 bases at V and 2 bases at J, with 10 bases in the middle. Per the germline V gene, CDR1 is MNHEY and CDR2 is SVGEGT. The CDR3 region has the DNA TGTGCCAGCAGTTACTCGATTCAGATAAACACCGGGGAGCTGTTTTTT. It is translated as CASSYSIQINTGELFF.

This clone was observed a handful of times. The chain couples TRBV7-6 to TRBJ2-2, with 12 bases aligning to TRBD2. CDR1 is SGHVS, CDR2 FNYEAQ, per germline. V lost 5 bases to trimming and J lost 7 bases; unmatched junction nucleotides: 8. The CDR3 sequence is 16 residues long. CDR3 nucleotide sequence: TGTGCCAGCAGCGAACTAGCGGGGGGCTCCTTCGGGGAGCTGTTTTTT. Protein sequence: CASSELAGGSFGELFF.

The chain carries TRBV9 and TRBJ2-1, with 10 bases fitting TRBD2. Unmatched junction bases numbered 4, after V lost 3 bases and J lost 4 bases. This CDR3 has 15 residues. The germline gives CDR1 SGDLS, CDR2 YYNGEE. CDR3 amino acids: CASSGLAGAYNEQFF. The CDR3 bases are TGTGCCAGCAGCGGGCTAGCGGGGGCTTACAATGAGCAGTTCTTC.

As regards this clone: At the DNA level, this CDR3 is encoded by other sequences in the same sample as well. The chain couples TRBV7-8 to TRBJ2-5, with D uncertain. The CDR3 loop spans 14 amino acids. V lost 1 base and J 1 base, leaving 7 bases between the germline ends. Looked up from germline, CDR1 is SGHVS and CDR2 is FQNEAQ. The CDR3 nucleotides read TGTGCCAGCAGCTTAGGGCAGGCCCAAGAGACCCAGTACTTC. Encoded protein: CASSLGQAQETQYF.

About this clone itself: At the DNA level, this CDR3 is encoded by other sequences in the same sample as well. This rearrangement joins TRBV9 to TRBJ2-5; possible D gene TRBD1, 5 bases. The germline CDR1 and CDR2 sequences are SGDLS and YYNGEE. V was shortened by 0 bases and J by 5 bases, with 11 bases between the two germline ends. The CDR3 is 14 residues long. The CDR3 DNA reads as TGTGCCAGCAGCGTAGGGAATAGGGGCGAGACCCAGTACTTC. Its protein is CASSVGNRGETQYF.

This chain links TRBV5-1 with TRBJ2-1, with 10 nucleotides matching TRBD1. The CDR3 contains 15 residues. J gave up 1 base and V 5 bases, and 3 bases lay outside the gene matches. Germline V gives CDR1 SGHRS, CDR2 YFSETQ. In DNA, the CDR3 is TGCGCCAGCAGAGGACAGGGGGGGTCCTACAATGAGCAGTTCTTC. Amino acid sequence: CASRGQGGSYNEQFF.

V is TRBV19 and J is TRBJ1-5, with D unresolved. Germline lookup yields CDR1 LNHDA and CDR2 SQIVND (reference sequence). V shed 7 bases and J shed 2 bases, with 9 bases lying between them. This CDR3 has 13 residues. CDR3 DNA sequence: TGTGCCAGTATAGATACAGGCAATCAGCCCCAGCATTTT. Residues: CASIDTGNQPQHF.